The present T cell receptor beta chain was sequenced within a study of blood T cell repertoires in COVID-19. Study overall: COVID-19 samples, acute and convalescent, were from the United States, Italy and Spain.

In its sample, this clone was seen once. The same CDR3 is also encoded by other DNA sequences in this sample. Trimming removed 3 bases at V and 0 bases at J, with 5 bases between. CDR1 and CDR2 (germline): SNHLY, FYNNEI. CDR3 length: 14 residues. In the original processing: Reference gene primers were amplified, and this amplification served to estimate nucleated cell counts. The table came from immunoSEQ multiplex PCR; TCRdb's copy has only in-frame clones and leaves some out. The V and J calls and clone size were taken over from that table, and D and trimming were inferred from the DNA. The data hold some 50,000 clones, with about 88% observed a single time.

The material sequenced was peripheral blood. The chain uses TRBV2 and TRBJ1-4; D gene ambiguous. This TCR was recovered from an older woman with active COVID-19. The CDR3 spells CASSDPATNEKLFF. In DNA form, the CDR3 reads TGTGCCAGCAGTGATCCAGCAACTAATGAAAAACTGTTTTTT.